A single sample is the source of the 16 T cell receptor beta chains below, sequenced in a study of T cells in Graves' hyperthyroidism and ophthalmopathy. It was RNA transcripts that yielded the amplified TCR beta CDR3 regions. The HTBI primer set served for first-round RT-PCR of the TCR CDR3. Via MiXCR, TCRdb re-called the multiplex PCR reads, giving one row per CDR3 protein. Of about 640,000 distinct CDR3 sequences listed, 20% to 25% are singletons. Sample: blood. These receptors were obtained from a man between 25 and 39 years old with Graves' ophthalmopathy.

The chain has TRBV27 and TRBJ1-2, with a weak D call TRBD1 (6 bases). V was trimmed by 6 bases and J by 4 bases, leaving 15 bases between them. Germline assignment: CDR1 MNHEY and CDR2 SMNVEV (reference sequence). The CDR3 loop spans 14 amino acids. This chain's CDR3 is CASRPRGGLYGYTF. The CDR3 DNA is TGTGCCAGCAGGCCCCGGGGGGGGCTCTATGGCTACACCTTC.

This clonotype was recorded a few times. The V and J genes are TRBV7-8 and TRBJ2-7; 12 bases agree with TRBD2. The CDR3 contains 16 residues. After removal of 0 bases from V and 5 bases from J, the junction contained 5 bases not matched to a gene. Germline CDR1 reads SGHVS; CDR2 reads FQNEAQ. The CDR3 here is CASSLAPSGRVDEQYF. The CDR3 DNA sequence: TGTGCCAGCAGCTTAGCGCCTAGCGGGAGGGTAGACGAGCAGTACTTC.

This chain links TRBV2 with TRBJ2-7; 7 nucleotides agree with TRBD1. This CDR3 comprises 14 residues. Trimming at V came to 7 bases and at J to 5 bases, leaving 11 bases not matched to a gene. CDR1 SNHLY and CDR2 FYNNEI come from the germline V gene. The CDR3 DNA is TGTGCCAGCACCCCGGGACAGTTAACCCACGAGCAGTACTTC. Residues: CASTPGQLTHEQYF.

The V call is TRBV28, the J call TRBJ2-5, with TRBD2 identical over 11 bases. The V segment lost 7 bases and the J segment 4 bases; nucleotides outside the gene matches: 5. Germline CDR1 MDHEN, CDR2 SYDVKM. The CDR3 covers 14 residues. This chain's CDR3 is CASTVAGGRETQYF. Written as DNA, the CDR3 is TGTGCCAGCACGGTAGCGGGAGGGCGAGAGACCCAGTACTTC.

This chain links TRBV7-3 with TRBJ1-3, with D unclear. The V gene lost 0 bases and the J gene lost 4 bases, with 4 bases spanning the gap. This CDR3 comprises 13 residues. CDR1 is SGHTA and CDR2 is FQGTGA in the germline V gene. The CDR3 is CASSLTEGNTIYF. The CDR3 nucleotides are TGTGCCAGCAGCTTAACCGAGGGAAACACCATATATTTT.

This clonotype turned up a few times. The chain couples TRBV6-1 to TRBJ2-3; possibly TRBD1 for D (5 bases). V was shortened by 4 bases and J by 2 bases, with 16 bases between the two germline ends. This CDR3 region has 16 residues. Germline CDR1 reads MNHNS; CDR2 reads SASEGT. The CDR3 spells CASSAPVDSLTDTQYF. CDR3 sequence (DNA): TGTGCCAGCAGTGCCCCCGTCGACAGTCTCACAGATACGCAGTATTTT.

DNA for the CDR3: TGCGCCAGCAGCTTGGAGAGGGGTGGTAATGAGCAGTTCTTC. Translated: CASSLERGGNEQFF. The chain recombines TRBV5-1 with TRBJ2-1; D could derive from TRBD1 or TRBD2 (5 bases each). Germline CDR1 reads SGHRS; CDR2 reads YFSETQ. The length of the CDR3 is 14 residues. The V end lost 0 bases, the J end lost 7 bases, and 11 bases lay between the germline ends.

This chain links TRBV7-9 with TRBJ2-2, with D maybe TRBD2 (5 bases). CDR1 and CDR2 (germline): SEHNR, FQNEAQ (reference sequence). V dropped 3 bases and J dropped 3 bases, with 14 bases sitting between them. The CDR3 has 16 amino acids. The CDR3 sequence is CASSFREQGYTGELFF. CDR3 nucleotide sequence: TGTGCCAGCAGCTTCCGGGAACAAGGGTACACCGGGGAGCTGTTTTTT.

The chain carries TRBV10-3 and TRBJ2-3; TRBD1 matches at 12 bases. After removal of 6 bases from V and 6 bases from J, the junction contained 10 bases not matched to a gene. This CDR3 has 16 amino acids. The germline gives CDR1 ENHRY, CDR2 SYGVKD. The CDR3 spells CAISQPGQGAEDTQYF. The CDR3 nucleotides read TGTGCCATCAGCCAACCGGGACAGGGGGCCGAGGATACGCAGTATTTT.

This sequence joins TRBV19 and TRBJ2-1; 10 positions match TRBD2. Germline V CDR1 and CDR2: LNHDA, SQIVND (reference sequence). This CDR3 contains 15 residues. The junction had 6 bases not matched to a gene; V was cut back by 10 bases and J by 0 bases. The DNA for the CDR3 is TGTGCCACCACTAGCGGGACAAGCTCCTACAATGAGCAGTTCTTC. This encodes CATTSGTSSYNEQFF.

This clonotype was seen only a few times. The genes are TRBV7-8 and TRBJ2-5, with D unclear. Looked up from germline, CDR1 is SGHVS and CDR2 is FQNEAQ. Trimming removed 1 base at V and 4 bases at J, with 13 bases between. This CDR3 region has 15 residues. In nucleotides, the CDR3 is TGTGCCAGCAGCTTAGTAGAGCCTCCCGGAGAGACCCAGTACTTC. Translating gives CASSLVEPPGETQYF.

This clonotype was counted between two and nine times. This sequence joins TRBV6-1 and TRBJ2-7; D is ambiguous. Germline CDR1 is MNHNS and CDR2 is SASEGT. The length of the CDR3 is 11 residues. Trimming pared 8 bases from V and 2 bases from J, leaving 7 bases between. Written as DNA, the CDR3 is TGTGCCAGCGGATGGGCCTACGAGCAGTACTTC. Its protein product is CASGWAYEQYF.

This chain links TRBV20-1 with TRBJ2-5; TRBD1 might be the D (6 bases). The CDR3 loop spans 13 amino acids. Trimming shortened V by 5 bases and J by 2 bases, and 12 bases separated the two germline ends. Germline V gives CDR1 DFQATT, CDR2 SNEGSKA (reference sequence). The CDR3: CSALGQNQETQYF. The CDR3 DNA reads TGCAGTGCTCTCGGACAGAATCAAGAGACCCAGTACTTC.

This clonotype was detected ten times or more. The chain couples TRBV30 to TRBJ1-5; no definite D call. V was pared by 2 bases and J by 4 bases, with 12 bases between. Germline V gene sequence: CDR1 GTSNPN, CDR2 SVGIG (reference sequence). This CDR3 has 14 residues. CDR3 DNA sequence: TGTGCCTGGAGTAGGGAAAGGATAAATCAGCCCCAGCATTTT. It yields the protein CAWSRERINQPQHF.

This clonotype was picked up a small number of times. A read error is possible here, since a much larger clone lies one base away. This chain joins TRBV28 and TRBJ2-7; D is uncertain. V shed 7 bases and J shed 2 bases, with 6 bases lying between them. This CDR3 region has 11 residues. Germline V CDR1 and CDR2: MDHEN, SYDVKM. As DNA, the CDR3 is TGTGCCAGCACCAGACCCTACGAGCAGTACTTC. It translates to CASTRPYEQYF. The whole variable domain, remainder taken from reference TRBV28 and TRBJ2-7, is DVKVTQSSRYLVKRTGEKVFLECVQDMDHENMFWYRQDPGLGLRLIYFSYDVKMKEKGDIPEGYSVSREKKERFSLILESASTNQTSMYLCASTRPYEQYFGPGTRLTVT.

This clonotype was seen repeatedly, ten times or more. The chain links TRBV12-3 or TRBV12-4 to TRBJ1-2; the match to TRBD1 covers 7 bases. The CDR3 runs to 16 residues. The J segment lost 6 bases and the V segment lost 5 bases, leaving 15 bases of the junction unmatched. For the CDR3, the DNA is TGTGCCAGCAGTCCGAAGGACAGGATAGGTCTTCATGGCTACACCTTC. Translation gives CASSPKDRIGLHGYTF.